These T cell receptor beta chains were read from a single sample in a study of human T cells and chemical hapten exposure. TCRdb ran MiXCR on the RACE reads and lists one entry per CDR3 protein. The sample includes approximately 85,000 distinct CDR3 sequences, about 10% of them seen just once. The sequencing here drew on whole blood, taken in connection with sensitization to the hapten diphenylcyclopropenone (DPC). The receptors originated from a woman between 25 and 40 years old with alopecia areata. Some clones in this sample may be carry-over from other donors' samples. Both conserved end residues are part of each CDR3. D genes are given only for firm matches. Part of the rows lack a size; the others show once, few, many or a class for expanded clones.

.	.	TRBV28	TRBJ2-7	TGTGCCAGCAGCCCCAACCGGGACACAACATCCTACGAGCAGTACTTC	CASSPNRDTTSYEQYF
TRBD1	few	TRBV12-3/TRBV12-4	TRBJ2-5	TGTGCCAGTAGACAGGGCGAGATTTTAACCCAGTACTTC	CASRQGEILTQYF
.	few	TRBV18	TRBJ2-2	TGTGCCAGCTCACCACCGAGCGTTACCGGGGAGCTGTTTTTT	CASSPPSVTGELFF
.	few	TRBV20-1	TRBJ1-2	TGCAGTGCTAGCGGGACAATTTTCGGTCGTGGCTACACCTTC	CSASGTIFGRGYTF
.	few	TRBV20-1	TRBJ1-5	TGCAGTGCTACAGGGTCGGGCAATCAGCCCCAGCATTTT	CSATGSGNQPQHF
TRBD1	many	TRBV6-6	TRBJ1-1	TGTGCCAGCAGCCACGGACAGGGCGACGGGACTGAAGCTTTCTTT	CASSHGQGDGTEAFF
.	.	TRBV19	TRBJ2-6	TGTGCCAGCACAGCCCTAAGGAGCTCTGGGGCCAACGTCCTGACTTTC	CASTALRSSGANVLTF
.	.	TRBV27	TRBJ2-1	TGTGCCAGCAGTTTATGGGCAGCCCAGGAGCAGTTCTTC	CASSLWAAQEQFF
TRBD2	few	TRBV10-3	TRBJ2-2	TGTGCCATAGGGACTAGCGGGAGTTTTGGTACCGGGGAGCTGTTTTTT	CAIGTSGSFGTGELFF
.	many	TRBV29-1	TRBJ2-1	TGCAGCGTTGAGAGCCAGCTCAGGGGTGAGCAGTTCTTC	CSVESQLRGEQFF
.	.	TRBV29-1	TRBJ1-2	TGCAGCGTTGTTTATTCTTATGGCTACACCTTC	CSVVYSYGYTF
TRBD1	many	TRBV12-3/TRBV12-4	TRBJ2-7	TGTGCCAGCAGTCGTCCGGGACAGGGCGTCGGCGAGCAGTACTTC	CASSRPGQGVGEQYF
TRBD1	many	TRBV20-1	TRBJ2-5	TGCAGTGCTCCCGGGACAGGAAGACAAGAGACCCAGTACTTC	CSAPGTGRQETQYF
TRBD2	.	TRBV7-6	TRBJ2-7	TGTGCCAGCAGCCGGGACTACAATACCTACGAGCAGTACTTC	CASSRDYNTYEQYF
.	.	TRBV4-2	TRBJ2-1	TGTGCCAGCAGCCAAGACTCTAGAAACAATGAGCAGTTCTTC	CASSQDSRNNEQFF
.	many	TRBV12-3/TRBV12-4	TRBJ2-2	TGTGCCAGCAGTTCCTCGAACGCCCCCACCGGGGAGCTGTTTTTT	CASSSSNAPTGELFF
TRBD1	many	TRBV7-6	TRBJ2-3	TGTGCCAGCAGCTTAGCGAGGAGACAGGGGGCCGCAGATACGCAGTATTTT	CASSLARRQGAADTQYF
.	many	TRBV7-9	TRBJ1-5	TGTGCCAGCAGCTTCACGGAACAGCCCCAGCATTTT	CASSFTEQPQHF
.	.	TRBV7-2	TRBJ1-6	TGTGCCAGCAGCTCCAACGCGGGTTACCTCCACTTT	CASSSNAGYLHF
TRBD1	many	TRBV5-1	TRBJ2-7	TGCGCCAGCAGCTTTGAACAGGGGTCCTACGAGCAGTACTTC	CASSFEQGSYEQYF
.	.	TRBV28	TRBJ2-1	TGTGCCAGCAGTCCTCAGAATACCCTCTCCTACAATGAGCAGTTCTTC	CASSPQNTLSYNEQFF
.	many	TRBV4-1	TRBJ2-1	TGCGCCAGCAGCCAAGATGTTGGGACGAGTACTTACGGGCAGTTCTTC	CASSQDVGTSTYGQFF
TRBD1	many	TRBV20-1	TRBJ1-2	TGCAGTGCTAGAGAGACAGGGGCTGCTGGCTACACCTTC	CSARETGAAGYTF
TRBD1	many	TRBV2	TRBJ2-7	TGTGCCACCATGGACAGGGGGCCCTACGAGCAGTACTTC	CATMDRGPYEQYF
.	many	TRBV2	TRBJ1-1	TGTGCCAGCAGTGTACAGGAGAACACTGAAGCTTTCTTT	CASSVQENTEAFF
TRBD1	few	TRBV20-1	TRBJ1-1	TGCAGTGCTAGCAGGGGGGGAACTGAAGCTTTCTTT	CSASRGGTEAFF
.	many	TRBV6-1	TRBJ2-5	TGTGCCAGCAGCGGGACGGATGAAGAGACCCAGTACTTC	CASSGTDEETQYF
TRBD1	few	TRBV4-2	TRBJ1-1	TGTGCCAGCAGCCAAGTGGGACAGGGGGACACTGAAGCTTTCTTT	CASSQVGQGDTEAFF
.	.	TRBV6-5	TRBJ1-2	TGTGCCAGCAGTTACTCGAGTAGAGGCTATGGCTACACCTTC	CASSYSSRGYGYTF
.	many	TRBV5-1	TRBJ1-1	TGCGCCAGCAGCTTGCTGACAGAAAACACTGAAGCTTTCTTT	CASSLLTENTEAFF
.	many	TRBV29-1	TRBJ1-4	TGCAGCGCCCGGGACCTCGCAACTAATGAAAAACTGTTTTTT	CSARDLATNEKLFF
TRBD2	many	TRBV3-1	TRBJ2-1	TGTGCCAGCAGCCAAGATCTTGCACTAGCGGGAGATCAGTTCTTC	CASSQDLALAGDQFF
.	few	TRBV21-1	TRBJ2-5	TGTGCCAGCAGCAGACAAACAGGGCAGGCAGAGACCCAGTACTTC	CASSRQTGQAETQYF
TRBD2	many	TRBV5-1	TRBJ2-1	TGCGCCAGCAGCCAAGCGGGGCCCCTCTCCTACAATGAGCAGTTCTTC	CASSQAGPLSYNEQFF
.	many	TRBV5-1	TRBJ1-1	TGCGCCAGCAGCTTGGACATCTCGAACACTGAAGCTTTCTTT	CASSLDISNTEAFF
TRBD1	many	TRBV6-2/TRBV6-3	TRBJ1-5	TGTGCCAGCAGTTACTCGGATAGAGGGGGCGGGAATCAGCCCCAGCATTTT	CASSYSDRGGGNQPQHF
.	many	TRBV5-1	TRBJ1-3	TGCGCCAGCAGCCCAGGCCAAGAAGGAAACACCATATATTTT	CASSPGQEGNTIYF
.	.	TRBV6-2/TRBV6-3	TRBJ1-5	TGTGCCAGCCGGACAGAGCGAGGTAGCAATCAGCCCCAGCATTTT	CASRTERGSNQPQHF
.	few	TRBV10-3	TRBJ2-3	TGTGCCTCAACGGGGGCTAGCACAGATACGCAGTATTTT	CASTGASTDTQYF
TRBD2	many	TRBV5-1	TRBJ2-3	TGCGCCAGCAGCTTGAACCTAGCGGGCACAGATACGCAGTATTTT	CASSLNLAGTDTQYF
TRBD2	.	TRBV24-1	TRBJ2-3	TGTGCCACCAGTGATCCAACTAGCGCAGATACGCAGTATTTT	CATSDPTSADTQYF
.	many	TRBV27	TRBJ1-1	TGTGCCAGCACCCTTCCCCCACAGCGCGGAAACACTGAAGCTTTCTTT	CASTLPPQRGNTEAFF
TRBD2	few	TRBV13	TRBJ2-7	TGTGCCAGCAGCCGGGGACTAGCGGTGGACTCCTACGAGCAGTACTTC	CASSRGLAVDSYEQYF
.	many	TRBV9	TRBJ2-5	TGTGCCAGCAGCGTAGCCCCCACCGGGCATGGGCAGACCCAGTACTTC	CASSVAPTGHGQTQYF
.	.	TRBV20-1	TRBJ2-3	TGCAGTGCTAGTCTGCACGGTCGAGATACGCAGTATTTT	CSASLHGRDTQYF
.	many	TRBV29-1	TRBJ2-1	TGCAGCGTTGACGCCAGAGGGGCCGTCCGCGTGGGTGAGCAGTTCTTC	CSVDARGAVRVGEQFF
.	many	TRBV19	TRBJ1-5	TGTGCCAGTAGTATCTTCAGGGACCTCAATCAGCCCCAGCATTTT	CASSIFRDLNQPQHF
TRBD1	many	TRBV6-6	TRBJ1-2	TGTGCCAGCAGGGTCCTGGGCACCGGGACAGGGTTTTGGAACTATGGCTACACCTTC	CASRVLGTGTGFWNYGYTF
.	.	TRBV3-1	TRBJ1-2	TGTGCCAGCAGCCAAGATCCTTACCTCTATTCTGGCTACACCTTC	CASSQDPYLYSGYTF
.	few	TRBV30	TRBJ2-6	TGTGCCTGGAGTGTAACCTCAGGGACCGGGGCCAACGTCCTGACTTTC	CAWSVTSGTGANVLTF
.	.	TRBV20-1	TRBJ1-1	TGCAGTGACTCAGGGAGGGGCGATGGGATTACTTTCTTT	CSDSGRGDGITFF
.	.	TRBV30	TRBJ2-1	TGTGCCGGGGGCCTGGGCTTATCCTACAATGAGCAGTTCTTC	CAGGLGLSYNEQFF
.	many	TRBV20-1	TRBJ1-2	TGCAGTGCTAGAGATCCCGGACAGACATACTATGGCTACACCTTC	CSARDPGQTYYGYTF
.	.	TRBV7-2	TRBJ2-7	TGTGCCAGCAGCTGGTCACAGGACTCCTACGAGCAGTACTTC	CASSWSQDSYEQYF
.	few	TRBV20-1	TRBJ1-1	TGCAGTGCTAGAACCGGGGCCCCGGCGAGCACTGAAGCTTTCTTT	CSARTGAPASTEAFF